The clone carrying this TCR beta chain was seen more than once but under ten times. The data derive from a study of T-cell memory formation after mild COVID-19. TCRdb called the 5' RACE reads again in MiXCR, with one record for every CDR3 protein. This table holds just over 350,000 distinct CDR3 sequences, around an eighth found once. This CDR3 is built from 16 residues. Deletions cut 5 bases from V and 0 bases from J, with 13 bases between. Germline V gene lookup returns CDR1 SGHAT and CDR2 FQDESV (reference sequence). Sequencing used PBMCs or a T cell subset sorted from them (not recorded which). This chain links TRBV11-1 with TRBJ2-2, with D perhaps being TRBD1 or TRBD2 (6 bases each). This TCR came from a man younger than 30 who had mild COVID-19 (a few samples of this study predate the infection). Cell type and time point are not known. The chain's CDR3 is CASSQEGGSNTGELFF. The CDR3 DNA reads TGTGCCAGCAGCCAGGAGGGGGGTTCGAACACCGGGGAGCTGTTTTTT.